The rows below give T cell receptor beta chains drawn from one sample of a study of beta chain features in type 1 diabetes. TCRdb's copy holds only in-frame clones and misses some; the assay was immunoSEQ multiplex PCR. This table has some 350,000 clones, over 8.5% appearing once. The specimen was central memory CD4+ T cells from blood. Source of these receptors: a man aged 25 to 45 with type 1 diabetes. The CDR3 runs from the conserved cysteine through the conserved F or W. The D gene is left open where the match is weak. Size tells how often a clone was seen (once, few, many) or the class of an expanded clone, and some rows leave it out.

>TRBJ1-5|TRBV30|few|TRBD1
CAWMEAGTGSDQPQHF
TGTGCCTGGATGGAAGCCGGGACAGGCTCGGATCAGCCCCAGCATTTT
>TRBJ2-7|TRBV30|NA|TRBD1
CAWRGGTGGSYEQYF
TGTGCCTGGAGGGGGGGGACAGGGGGTTCCTACGAGCAGTACTTC
>TRBJ2-2|TRBV5-4|NA|TRBD1
CASSSTGGNTGELFF
TGTGCCAGCAGCTCCACAGGGGGAAACACCGGGGAGCTGTTTTTT
>TRBJ1-5|TRBV6-6|NA|NA
CASSFPRDIQPQHF
TGTGCCAGCAGTTTCCCCAGAGACATCCAGCCCCAGCATTTT
>TRBJ2-1|TRBV5-1|NA|NA
CASSLLREQFF
TGCGCCAGCAGCCTCCTCCGTGAGCAGTTCTTC
>TRBJ2-2|TRBV10-3|few|NA
CAISEFGLGAGRNTGELFF
TGTGCCATCAGTGAGTTTGGGCTAGGGGCAGGCCGAAACACCGGGGAGCTGTTTTTT
>TRBJ2-1|TRBV5-6|NA|TRBD2
CASSLTGGSSSYNEQFF
TGTGCCAGCAGCTTGACTGGCGGGAGTAGTTCCTACAATGAGCAGTTCTTC
>TRBJ2-1|TRBV5-4|NA|TRBD1
CASSSGTGSYNEQFF
TGTGCCAGCAGTTCAGGGACAGGGAGCTACAATGAGCAGTTCTTC
>TRBJ2-1|TRBV6-5|NA|TRBD2
CASSLLAGPYNEQFF
TGTGCCAGCAGTCTGCTAGCGGGACCATACAATGAGCAGTTCTTC
>TRBJ1-1|TRBV18|few|NA
CASSPQRDGEAFF
TGTGCCAGCTCACCCCAGAGAGACGGTGAAGCTTTCTTT
>TRBJ2-4|TRBV20-1|many|NA
CSAPLNIQYF
TGCAGTGCTCCCCTAAATATTCAGTACTTC
>TRBJ2-7|TRBV9|NA|TRBD1
CASSPRLDRVTYEQYF
TGTGCCAGCAGCCCTCGATTGGACAGGGTAACCTACGAGCAGTACTTC
>TRBJ2-4|TRBV10-3|few|NA
CAISDWGGVAKNIQYF
TGTGCCATCAGTGATTGGGGAGGAGTAGCCAAAAACATTCAGTACTTC
>TRBJ2-1|TRBV14|many|TRBD2
CASSQTSGRARGYEQFF
TGTGCCAGCAGCCAAACTAGCGGGAGGGCTAGGGGCTATGAGCAGTTCTTC
>TRBJ1-5|TRBV2|NA|NA
CAGSSRGNQPQHF
TGTGCCGGGTCCTCACGTGGCAATCAGCCCCAGCATTTT
>TRBJ2-7|TRBV7-9|few|NA
CASSLAGGLSRGEQYF
TGTGCCAGCAGCTTAGCAGGGGGGCTATCCCGGGGCGAGCAGTACTTC
>TRBJ2-7|TRBV7-2|few|NA
CASSPVNREGDYEQYF
TGTGCCAGCAGCCCCGTTAATAGGGAGGGGGACTACGAGCAGTACTTC